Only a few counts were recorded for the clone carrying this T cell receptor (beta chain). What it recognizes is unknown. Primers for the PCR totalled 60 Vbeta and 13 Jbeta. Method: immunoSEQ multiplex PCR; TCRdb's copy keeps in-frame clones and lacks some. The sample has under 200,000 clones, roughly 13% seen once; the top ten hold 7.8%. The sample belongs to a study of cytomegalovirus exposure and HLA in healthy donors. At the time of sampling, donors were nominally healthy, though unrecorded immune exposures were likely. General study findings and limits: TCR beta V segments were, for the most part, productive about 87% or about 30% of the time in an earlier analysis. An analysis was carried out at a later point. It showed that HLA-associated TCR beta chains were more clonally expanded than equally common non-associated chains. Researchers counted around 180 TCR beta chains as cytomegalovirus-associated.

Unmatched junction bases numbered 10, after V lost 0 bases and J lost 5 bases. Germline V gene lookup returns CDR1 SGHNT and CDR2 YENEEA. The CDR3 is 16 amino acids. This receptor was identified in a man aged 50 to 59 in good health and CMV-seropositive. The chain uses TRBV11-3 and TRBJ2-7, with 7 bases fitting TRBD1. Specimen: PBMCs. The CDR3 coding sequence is TGTGCCAGCAGCTTAGATGACAGGGCTTCGAGGGACGAGCAGTACTTC. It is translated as CASSLDDRASRDEQYF.